The T cell receptor beta chain described here comes from a study of blood T cell repertoires in COVID-19 (dated by TCRdb to 2020 to 2022). At the level of the whole study: The collaborator samples originated in the United States, Italy and Spain and spanned the acute and convalescent phases of COVID-19. The sample metadata nearly always contained a de-identified subject ID, COVID-19 status, age in years and sex. The material from the prospective study consisted of cDNA or gDNA derived from T cells, B-cell-depleted T cells, or PBMCs. Where available, HLA class I and class II types were taken from metadata supplied by the sample provider and were not determined by assay-based typing. The repertoires were released in a freely available public database meant as a resource for research on the immune response to SARS-CoV-2. Deeply sampled blood TCRbeta repertoires from subjects exposed to, actively infected with, or recovered from COVID-19 were included in the dataset. The samples were drawn from the first 160 participants of the ongoing ImmuneRACE study and from 950 to 1,500 subjects provided by 6 global collaborators. Overall study results and their limits: The quantity of clinical and demographic metadata differed by source and by participant and was supplied without curation.

The immunoSEQ Assay, a bias-controlled multiplex PCR, was used to amplify TCRbeta CDR3 regions from genomic DNA. The paper's processing steps were these. The number of nucleated cells in each sample was estimated from the amplification of reference gene primers within the assay. To quantify the absolute abundance of each unique TCRbeta CDR3 rearrangement, sequence reads were collapsed and filtered. For each sample, productive Simpson clonality was calculated by taking the square root of Simpson's diversity index across productive rearrangements. In its TCRdb copy, this immuneACCESS table keeps in-frame sequences only and misses some clones. Where compared with another copy, unresolved V genes explain less than half of these, and the others have no known cause. V and J calls plus clone size are reproduced from that table; the DNA served to infer D and trimming. For this sample the table gives roughly 53,000 clones, of which roughly 77% were detected only once. The ten biggest clones cover roughly 45% of the sample.

The V end gives up 6 bases and the J end 7 bases, leaving 7 bases in the junction not matched to a gene. The CDR3 numbers 13 residues from cysteine through phenylalanine. Of the read, only the CDR3 DNA is kept; its 39 bases are in frame from base 1. CDR1 and CDR2 (MDHEN, SYDVKM) derive from the germline V gene. A word on this clone: The clone's antigen remains unknown. Base qualities are not recorded, but no much larger clone differs from it by a single base.

Collaborating institutions collected whole blood in K2EDTA tubes following their own protocols. For TCRbeta analysis, collaborators shipped samples in one of three forms: frozen whole blood, isolated PBMCs, or DNA extracted from either of those sample types. The sequence derives from a man aged 65 to 79 with active or convalescent COVID-19. Specimen: peripheral blood. The chain is assembled from TRBV28 and TRBJ1-2, with 8 middle bases fitting TRBD1. Read as DNA, the sequence is TGTGCCAGCAGCGGACAGGGACGACGTGGCTACACCTTC. Its protein product is CASSGQGRRGYTF.